The T cell receptor (beta chain) under discussion was sequenced for a study of beta chain features in type 1 diabetes. Across the whole study: There was similarity between patients and healthy donors in age, gender and cell yields. Whole-study results and caveats: Within each of all four CD4+ subsets, Type 1 diabetes patients had TCRB CDR3s that were moderately but significantly shorter.

Comment on this clone: Its antigen is as yet unknown.

Sequenced material consisted of expressed TCRB transcripts (all of the isolated RNA was reverse transcribed). The table came from immunoSEQ multiplex PCR; TCRdb's copy has only in-frame clones and leaves some out. The table includes tens of thousands of clones, under 35% detected once. This receptor was identified in a woman aged 18-30 years in good health. The sample comprised stem cell memory CD4+ T cells from blood.

CDR3 sequence: CASSPPMGGGPHEQYF. The CDR3 nucleotides are TGTGCCAGCTCGCCCCCGATGGGAGGAGGGCCCCACGAGCAGTACTTC. The gene calls are TRBV18 and TRBJ2-7, with D perhaps TRBD2 (6 bases). Trimming removed 6 bases at V and 5 bases at J, with 23 bases between. Per the germline V gene, CDR1 is KGHSH and CDR2 is LQKENI. The CDR3 is 16 amino acids.